This note documents a single T cell receptor (beta chain) sequence. The antigen is undetermined. Other DNA sequences in the sample encode the same CDR3. These data originate in a study of shared clonotypes between healthy human individuals. Generated by immunoSEQ multiplex PCR, the TCRdb table keeps only in-frame clones and is missing some. The sample carries about 2,500,000 clones, more than 90% recorded once. There are 14 residues in the CDR3. V was trimmed by 0 bases and J by 4 bases, leaving 8 bases between them. CDR1 is SGHRS, CDR2 YFSETQ, per germline. The study's findings and limits: Clonotype sharing across donors was expected to vary with sequencing depth. The study generally estimated greater richness for naive than memory subsets. A handful of donors showed sharing of roughly 5% of naive CD4 clonotypes.

From CD4+ cells came CD45RA+ naive and CD45RA-negative memory subsets. The chain combines TRBV5-1 with TRBJ1-3; TRBD1 is a possible D gene (5 bases). The sample comprised naive CD4+ T cells sorted from blood. Subset in this sample: CD45RA+ positively selected. This sequence was found in a man between 18 and 35 years old in good health. CDR3 DNA sequence: TGCGCCAGCAGCTTGGCAGGGACGGGAAACACCATATATTTT. Protein sequence: CASSLAGTGNTIYF.